This TCR beta chain stems from a study of identical twins. All of the donors were Caucasians in good health. This clonotype was seen ten or more times. The target antigen is unknown. Each CDR3 protein gets one entry after TCRdb re-called the 5' RACE reads with MiXCR. The sample shows about 530,000 distinct CDR3 sequences, about 16% of them seen only once. Notes on the study in general: Partly confounded zero-insertion analyses could result from invariant MAIT and iNKT cells.

After removal of 5 bases from V and 8 bases from J, the junction contained 20 bases not matched to a gene. The CDR3 covers 17 residues. Germline CDR1 reads SQVTM; CDR2 reads ANQGSEA. These data also formed part of another study, on yellow fever vaccine responses in identical twins.

The sequence was obtained from a woman under 30 in good health. Specimen: CD4+ T cells sorted from blood. The V and J genes are TRBV29-1 and TRBJ2-1; 8 bases map to TRBD2. CDR3 protein: CSVHPIGGRTLRDEQFF. CDR3 DNA: TGCAGCGTTCATCCCATTGGCGGGAGGACACTTAGGGATGAGCAGTTCTTC.